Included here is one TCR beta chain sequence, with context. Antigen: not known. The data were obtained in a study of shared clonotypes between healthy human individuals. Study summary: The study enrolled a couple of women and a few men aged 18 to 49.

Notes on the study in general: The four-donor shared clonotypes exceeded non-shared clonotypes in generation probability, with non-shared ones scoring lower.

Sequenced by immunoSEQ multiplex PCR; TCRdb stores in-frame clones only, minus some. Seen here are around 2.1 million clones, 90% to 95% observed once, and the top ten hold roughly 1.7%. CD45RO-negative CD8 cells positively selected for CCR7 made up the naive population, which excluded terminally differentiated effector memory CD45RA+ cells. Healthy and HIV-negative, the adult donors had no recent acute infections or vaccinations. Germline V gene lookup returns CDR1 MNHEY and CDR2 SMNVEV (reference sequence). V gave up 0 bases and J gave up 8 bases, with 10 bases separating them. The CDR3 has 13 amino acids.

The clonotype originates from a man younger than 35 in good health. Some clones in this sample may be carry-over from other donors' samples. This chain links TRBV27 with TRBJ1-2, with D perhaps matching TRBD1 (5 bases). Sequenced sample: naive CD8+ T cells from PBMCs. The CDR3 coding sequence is TGTGCCAGCAGTTTATCCAGGGCGCGGGGCTACACCTTC. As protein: CASSLSRARGYTF.